This record looks at one T cell receptor (beta chain) sequence and its context. The antigen is not known. Every patient had relapsed following autologous stem cell transplantation, and cohorts differed in brentuximab vedotin exposure. The study recorded best responses of complete response, partial response or progressive disease. The CDR3 has 14 residues. The germline gives CDR1 SEHNR, CDR2 FQNEAQ (reference sequence). Trimming took off 4 bases at V and 0 bases at J, with 10 bases between the two ends. This sample is part of a study of PD-1 blockade in classical Hodgkin lymphoma. Study results and limitations: With CD4+ cells, TCR diversity rose significantly by C4D1, but not with CD8+ cells.

The table came from immunoSEQ multiplex PCR; TCRdb's copy has only in-frame clones and leaves some out. The data show more than 15,000 clones, 75% to 85% seen once. The TCR was taken from a human donor with classical Hodgkin lymphoma. The chain carries TRBV7-9 and TRBJ2-7, with D perhaps matching TRBD1 or TRBD2 (5 bases each). The source material was peripheral blood mononuclear cells (PBMCs), sampled at baseline. CDR3 sequence: CASSSGTSSYEQYF. The CDR3 DNA follows: TGTGCCAGCAGCTCCGGGACGAGCTCCTACGAGCAGTACTTC.